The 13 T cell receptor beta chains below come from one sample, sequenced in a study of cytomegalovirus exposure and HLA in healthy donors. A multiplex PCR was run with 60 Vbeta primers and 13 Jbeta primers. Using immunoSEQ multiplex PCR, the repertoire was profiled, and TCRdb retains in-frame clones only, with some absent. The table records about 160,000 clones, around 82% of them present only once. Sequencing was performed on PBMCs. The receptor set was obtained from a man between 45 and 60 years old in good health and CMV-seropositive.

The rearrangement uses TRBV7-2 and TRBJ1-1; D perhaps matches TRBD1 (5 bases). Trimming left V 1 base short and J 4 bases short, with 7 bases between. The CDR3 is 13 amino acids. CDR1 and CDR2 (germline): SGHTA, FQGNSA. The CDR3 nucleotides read TGTGCCAGCAGCTTAGGACAGTTCACTGAAGCTTTCTTT. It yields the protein CASSLGQFTEAFF.

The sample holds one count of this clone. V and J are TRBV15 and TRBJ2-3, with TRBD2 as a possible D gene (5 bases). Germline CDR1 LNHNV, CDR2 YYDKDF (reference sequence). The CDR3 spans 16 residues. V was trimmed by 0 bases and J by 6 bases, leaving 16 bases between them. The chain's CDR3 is CATSRDPQEEPDTQYF. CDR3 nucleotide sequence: TGTGCCACCAGCAGAGATCCCCAGGAGGAGCCCGATACGCAGTATTTT.

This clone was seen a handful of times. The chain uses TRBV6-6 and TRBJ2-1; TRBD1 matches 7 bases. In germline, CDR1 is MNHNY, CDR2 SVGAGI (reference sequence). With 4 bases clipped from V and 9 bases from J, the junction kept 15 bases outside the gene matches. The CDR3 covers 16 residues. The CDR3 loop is CASSFLWDRGYGEQFF. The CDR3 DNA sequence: TGTGCCAGCAGTTTCCTTTGGGACAGAGGGTACGGTGAGCAGTTCTTC.

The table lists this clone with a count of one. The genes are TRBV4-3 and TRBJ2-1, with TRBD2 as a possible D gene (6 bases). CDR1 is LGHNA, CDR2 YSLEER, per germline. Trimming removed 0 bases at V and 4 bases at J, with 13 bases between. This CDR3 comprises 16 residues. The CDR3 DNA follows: TGCGCCAGCAGCCAAGATCGGGCGGGGTCGTACAATGAGCAGTTCTTC. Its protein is CASSQDRAGSYNEQFF.

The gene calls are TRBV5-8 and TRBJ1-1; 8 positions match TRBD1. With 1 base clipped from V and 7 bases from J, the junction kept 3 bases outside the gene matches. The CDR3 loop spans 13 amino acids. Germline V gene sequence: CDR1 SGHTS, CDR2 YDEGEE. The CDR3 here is CASSLRQGREAFF. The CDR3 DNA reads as TGTGCCAGCAGCTTGCGACAGGGGCGTGAAGCTTTCTTT.

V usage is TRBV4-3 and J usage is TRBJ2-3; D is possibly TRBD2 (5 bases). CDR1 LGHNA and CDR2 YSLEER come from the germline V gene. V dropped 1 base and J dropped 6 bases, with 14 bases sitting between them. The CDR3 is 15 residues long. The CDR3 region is CASSQARGLRDTQYF. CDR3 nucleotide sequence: TGCGCCAGCAGCCAAGCGAGAGGGTTGAGGGATACGCAGTATTTT.

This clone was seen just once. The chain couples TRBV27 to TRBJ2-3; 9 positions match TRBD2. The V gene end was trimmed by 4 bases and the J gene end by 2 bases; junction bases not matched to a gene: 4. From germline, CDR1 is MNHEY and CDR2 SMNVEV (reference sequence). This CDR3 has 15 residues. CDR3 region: CASSSPSGATDTQYF. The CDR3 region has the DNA TGTGCCAGCAGTTCGCCTAGCGGGGCCACAGATACGCAGTATTTT.

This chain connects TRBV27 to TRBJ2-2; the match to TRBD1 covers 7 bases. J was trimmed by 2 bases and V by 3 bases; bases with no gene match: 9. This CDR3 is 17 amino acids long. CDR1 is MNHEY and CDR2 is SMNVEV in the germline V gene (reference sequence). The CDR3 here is CASSLAPGTVNTGELFF. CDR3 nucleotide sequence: TGTGCCAGCAGTTTGGCCCCCGGGACAGTTAACACCGGGGAGCTGTTTTTT.

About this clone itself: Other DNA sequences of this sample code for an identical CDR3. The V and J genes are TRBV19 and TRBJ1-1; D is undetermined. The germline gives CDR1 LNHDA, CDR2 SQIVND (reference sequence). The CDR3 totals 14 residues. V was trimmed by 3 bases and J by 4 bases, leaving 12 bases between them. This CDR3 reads CASSITGFGTEAFF. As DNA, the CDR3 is TGTGCCAGTAGTATTACGGGATTCGGCACTGAAGCTTTCTTT.

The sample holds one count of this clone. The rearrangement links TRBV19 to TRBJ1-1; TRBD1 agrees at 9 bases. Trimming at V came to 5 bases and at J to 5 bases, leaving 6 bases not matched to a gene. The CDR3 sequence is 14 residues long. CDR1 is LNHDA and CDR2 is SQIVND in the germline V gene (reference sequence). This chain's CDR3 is CASSFDRGRTEAFF. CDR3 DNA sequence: TGTGCCAGTAGTTTTGACAGGGGGAGAACTGAAGCTTTCTTT.

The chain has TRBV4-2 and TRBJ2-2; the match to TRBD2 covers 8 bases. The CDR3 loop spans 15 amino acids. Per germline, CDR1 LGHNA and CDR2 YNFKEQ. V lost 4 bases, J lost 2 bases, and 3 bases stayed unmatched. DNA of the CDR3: TGTGCCAGCAGCCCGGGGGGGCTAAACACCGGGGAGCTGTTTTTT. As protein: CASSPGGLNTGELFF.

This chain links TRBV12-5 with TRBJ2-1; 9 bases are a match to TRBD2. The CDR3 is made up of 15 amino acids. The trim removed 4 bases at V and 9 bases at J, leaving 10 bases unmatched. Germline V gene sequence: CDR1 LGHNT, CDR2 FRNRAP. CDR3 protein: CASGSVAGVRGEQFF. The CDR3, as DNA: TGTGCTAGTGGTTCCGTAGCGGGAGTTCGCGGTGAGCAGTTCTTC.

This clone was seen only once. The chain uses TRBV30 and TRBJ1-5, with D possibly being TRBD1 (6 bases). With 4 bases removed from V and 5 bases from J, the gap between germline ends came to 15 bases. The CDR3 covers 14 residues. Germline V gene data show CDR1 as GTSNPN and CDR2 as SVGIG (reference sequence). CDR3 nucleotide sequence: TGTGCCTGGACCCCTGGGCAGGGGTATCAGCCCCAGCATTTT. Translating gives CAWTPGQGYQPQHF.